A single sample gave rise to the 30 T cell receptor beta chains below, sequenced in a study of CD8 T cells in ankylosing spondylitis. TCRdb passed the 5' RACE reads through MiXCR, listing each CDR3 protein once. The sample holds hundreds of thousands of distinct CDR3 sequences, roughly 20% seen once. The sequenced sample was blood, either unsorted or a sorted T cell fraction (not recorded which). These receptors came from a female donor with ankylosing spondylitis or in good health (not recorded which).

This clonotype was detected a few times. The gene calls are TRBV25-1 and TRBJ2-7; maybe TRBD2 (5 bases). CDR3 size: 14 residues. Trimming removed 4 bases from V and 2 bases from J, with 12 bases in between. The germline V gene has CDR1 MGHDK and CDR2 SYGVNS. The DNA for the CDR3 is TGTGCCAGCAGTGCGAGCGGCATGGCCTACGAGCAGTACTTC. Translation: CASSASGMAYEQYF.

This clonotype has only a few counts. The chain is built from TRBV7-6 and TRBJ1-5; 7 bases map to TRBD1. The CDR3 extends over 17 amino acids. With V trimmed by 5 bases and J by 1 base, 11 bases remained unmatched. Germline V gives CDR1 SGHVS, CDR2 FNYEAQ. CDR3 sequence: CASSPWTGMRSNQPQHF. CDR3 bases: TGTGCCAGCAGCCCCTGGACAGGCATGAGGAGCAATCAGCCCCAGCATTTT.

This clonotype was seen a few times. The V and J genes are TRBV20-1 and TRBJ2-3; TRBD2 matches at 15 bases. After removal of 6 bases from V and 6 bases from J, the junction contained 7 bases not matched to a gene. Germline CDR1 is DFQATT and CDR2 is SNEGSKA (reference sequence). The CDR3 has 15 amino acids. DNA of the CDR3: TGCAGTGCCACAGCCGGACTAGCGGGAGGGGATACGCAGTATTTT. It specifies CSATAGLAGGDTQYF.

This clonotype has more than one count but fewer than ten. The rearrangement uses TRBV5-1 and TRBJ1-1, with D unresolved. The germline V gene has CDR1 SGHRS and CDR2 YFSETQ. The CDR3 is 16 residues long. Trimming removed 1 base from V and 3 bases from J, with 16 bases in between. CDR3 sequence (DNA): TGCGCCAGCAGCTTGTCTATACGGTCCGCGGACACTGAAGCTTTCTTT. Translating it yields CASSLSIRSADTEAFF.

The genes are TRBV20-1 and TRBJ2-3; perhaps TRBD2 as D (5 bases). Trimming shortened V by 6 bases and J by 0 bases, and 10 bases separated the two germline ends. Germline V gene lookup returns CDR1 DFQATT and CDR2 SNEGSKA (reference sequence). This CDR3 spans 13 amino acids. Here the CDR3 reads CSARPGSTDTQYF. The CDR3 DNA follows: TGCAGTGCGCGACCGGGAAGCACAGATACGCAGTATTTT.

This CDR3 is CASSFTRGSTDTQYF. The CDR3 coding sequence is TGTGCCAGCAGTTTTACCAGGGGATCCACAGATACGCAGTATTTT. V gene TRBV12-3 or TRBV12-4 combines with J gene TRBJ2-3; tentatively, D is TRBD1 (6 bases). The CDR3 is made up of 15 amino acids. Trimming pared 3 bases from V and 2 bases from J, leaving 12 bases between.

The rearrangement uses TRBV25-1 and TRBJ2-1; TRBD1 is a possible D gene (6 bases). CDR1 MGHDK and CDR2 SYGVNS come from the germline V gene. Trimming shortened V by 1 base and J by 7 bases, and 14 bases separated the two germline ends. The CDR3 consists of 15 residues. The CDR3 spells CASSEFGQGQNEQFF. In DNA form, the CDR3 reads TGTGCCAGCAGTGAATTTGGGCAGGGGCAGAATGAGCAGTTCTTC.

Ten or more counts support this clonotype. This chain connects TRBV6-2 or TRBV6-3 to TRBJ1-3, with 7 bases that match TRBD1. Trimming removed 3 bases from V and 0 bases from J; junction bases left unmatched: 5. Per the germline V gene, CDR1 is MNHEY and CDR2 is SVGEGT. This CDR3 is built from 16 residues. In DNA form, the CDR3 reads TGTGCCAGCAGTTATTGGACAGGCGGCTCTGGAAACACCATATATTTT. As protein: CASSYWTGGSGNTIYF.

CDR3 nucleotides: TGCAGTGCTGGAGTAGCGGGAGGTGTATCCTACGAGCAGTACTTC. Protein: CSAGVAGGVSYEQYF. The chain combines TRBV20-1 with TRBJ2-7; 10 bases agree with TRBD2. V shed 5 bases and J 1 base; nucleotides not matched to a gene: 8. CDR1 and CDR2 from the germline V gene are DFQATT and SNEGSKA (reference sequence). CDR3 length equals 15 residues.

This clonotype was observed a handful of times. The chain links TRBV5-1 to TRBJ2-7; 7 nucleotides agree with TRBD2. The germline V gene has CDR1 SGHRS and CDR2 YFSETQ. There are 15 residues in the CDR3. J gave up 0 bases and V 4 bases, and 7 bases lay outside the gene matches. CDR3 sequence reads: CASSIEAGTSYEQYF. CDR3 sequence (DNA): TGCGCCAGCAGCATCGAAGCGGGAACCTCCTACGAGCAGTACTTC.

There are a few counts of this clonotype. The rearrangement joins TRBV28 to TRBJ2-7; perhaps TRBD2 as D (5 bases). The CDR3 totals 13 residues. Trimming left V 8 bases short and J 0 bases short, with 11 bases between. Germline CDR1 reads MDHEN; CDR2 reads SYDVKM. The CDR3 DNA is TGTGCCAGCCTTGAGGGAACCTCCTACGAGCAGTACTTC. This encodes CASLEGTSYEQYF.

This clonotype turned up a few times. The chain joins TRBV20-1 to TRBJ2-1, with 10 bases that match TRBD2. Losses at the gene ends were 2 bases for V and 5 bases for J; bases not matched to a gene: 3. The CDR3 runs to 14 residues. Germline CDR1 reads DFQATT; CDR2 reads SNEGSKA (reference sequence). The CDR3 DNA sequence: TGCAGTGCTAGACTAGCGGGAGTAAACAATGAGCAGTTCTTC. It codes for CSARLAGVNNEQFF.

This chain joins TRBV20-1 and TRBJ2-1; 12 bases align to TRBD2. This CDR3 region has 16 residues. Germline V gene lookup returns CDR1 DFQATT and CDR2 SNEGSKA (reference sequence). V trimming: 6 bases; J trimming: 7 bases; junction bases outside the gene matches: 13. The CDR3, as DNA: TGCAGTGCCCATAGCCTGCTAGCGGGAGGGAAAAATGAGCAGTTCTTC. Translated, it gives CSAHSLLAGGKNEQFF.

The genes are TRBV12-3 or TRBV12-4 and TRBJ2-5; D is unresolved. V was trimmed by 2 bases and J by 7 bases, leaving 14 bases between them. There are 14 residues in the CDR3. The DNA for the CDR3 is TGTGCCAGCAGTTTACCAACGGGCTCTGGGACCCAGTACTTC. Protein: CASSLPTGSGTQYF.

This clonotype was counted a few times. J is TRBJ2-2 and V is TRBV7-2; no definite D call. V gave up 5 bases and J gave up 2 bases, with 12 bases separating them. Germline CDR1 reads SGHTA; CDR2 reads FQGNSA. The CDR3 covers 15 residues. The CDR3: CASSPASLNTGELFF. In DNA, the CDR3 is TGTGCCAGCAGCCCGGCCAGCCTAAACACCGGGGAGCTGTTTTTT.

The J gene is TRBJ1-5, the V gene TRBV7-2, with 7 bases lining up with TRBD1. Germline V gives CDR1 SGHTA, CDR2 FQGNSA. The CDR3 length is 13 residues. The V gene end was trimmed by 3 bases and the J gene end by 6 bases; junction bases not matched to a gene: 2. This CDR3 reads CASSFNRGQPQHF. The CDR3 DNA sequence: TGTGCCAGCAGCTTTAACAGGGGTCAGCCCCAGCATTTT.

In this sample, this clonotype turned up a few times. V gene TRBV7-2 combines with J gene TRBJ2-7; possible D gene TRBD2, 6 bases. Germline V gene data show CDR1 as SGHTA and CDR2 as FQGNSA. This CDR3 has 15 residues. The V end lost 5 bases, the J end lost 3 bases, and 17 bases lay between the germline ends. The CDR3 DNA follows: TGTGCCAGCAGCCCCGGAGGAGGGATTAACTACGAGCAGTACTTC. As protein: CASSPGGGINYEQYF. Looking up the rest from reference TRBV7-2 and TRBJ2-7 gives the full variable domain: GAGVSQSPSNKVTEKGKDVELRCDPISGHTALYWYRQSLGQGLEFLIYFQGNSAPDKSGLPSDRFSAERTGGSVSTLTIQRTQQEDSAVYLCASSPGGGINYEQYFGPGTRLTVT.

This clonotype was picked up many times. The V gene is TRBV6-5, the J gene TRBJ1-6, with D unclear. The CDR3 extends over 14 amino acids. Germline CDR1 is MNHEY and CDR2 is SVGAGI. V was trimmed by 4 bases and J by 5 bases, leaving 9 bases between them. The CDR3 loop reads CASSWSYNNSPLHF. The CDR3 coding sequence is TGTGCCAGCAGTTGGAGCTACAATAATTCACCCCTCCACTTT.

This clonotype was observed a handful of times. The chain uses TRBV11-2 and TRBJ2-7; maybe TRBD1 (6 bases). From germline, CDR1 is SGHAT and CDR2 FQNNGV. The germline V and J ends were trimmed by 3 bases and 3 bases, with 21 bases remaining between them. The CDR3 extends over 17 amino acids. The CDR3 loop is CASSFGMGHSIDYEQYF. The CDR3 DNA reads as TGTGCCAGCAGCTTTGGTATGGGACACTCGATAGACTACGAGCAGTACTTC. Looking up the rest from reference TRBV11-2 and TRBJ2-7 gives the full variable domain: EAGVAQSPRYKIIEKRQSVAFWCNPISGHATLYWYQQILGQGPKLLIQFQNNGVVDDSQLPKDRFSAERLKGVDSTLKIQPAKLEDSAVYLCASSFGMGHSIDYEQYFGPGTRLTVT.

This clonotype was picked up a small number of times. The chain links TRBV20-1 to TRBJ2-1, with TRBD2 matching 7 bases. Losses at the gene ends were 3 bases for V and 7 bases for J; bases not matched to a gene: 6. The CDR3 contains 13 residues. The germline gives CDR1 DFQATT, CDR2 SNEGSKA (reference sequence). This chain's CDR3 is CSASTSERNEQFF. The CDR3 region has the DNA TGCAGTGCTAGCACTAGCGAACGGAATGAGCAGTTCTTC.

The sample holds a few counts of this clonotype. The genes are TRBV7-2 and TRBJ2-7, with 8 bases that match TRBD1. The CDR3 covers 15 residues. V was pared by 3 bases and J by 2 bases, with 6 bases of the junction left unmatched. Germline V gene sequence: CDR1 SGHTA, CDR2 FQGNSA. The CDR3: CASSFTDRGPYEQYF. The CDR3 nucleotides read TGTGCCAGCAGCTTCACCGACAGGGGCCCCTACGAGCAGTACTTC.

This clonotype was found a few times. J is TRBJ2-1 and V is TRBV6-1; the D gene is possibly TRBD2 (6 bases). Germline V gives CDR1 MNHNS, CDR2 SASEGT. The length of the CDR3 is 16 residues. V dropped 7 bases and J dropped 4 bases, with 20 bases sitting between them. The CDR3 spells CASKLRVAAVYNEQFF. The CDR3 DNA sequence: TGTGCCAGCAAATTGAGGGTAGCGGCAGTATACAATGAGCAGTTCTTC.

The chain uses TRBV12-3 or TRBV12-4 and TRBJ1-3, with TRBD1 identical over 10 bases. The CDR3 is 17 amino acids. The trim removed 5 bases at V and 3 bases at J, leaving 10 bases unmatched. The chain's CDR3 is CASSGLTGGGSGNTIYF. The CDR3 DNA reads TGTGCCAGCAGTGGGCTGACAGGGGGCGGCAGTGGAAACACCATATATTTT.

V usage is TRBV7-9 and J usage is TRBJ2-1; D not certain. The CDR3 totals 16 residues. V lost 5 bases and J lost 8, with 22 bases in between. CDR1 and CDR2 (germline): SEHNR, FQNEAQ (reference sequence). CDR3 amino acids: CASSGRGVRVMDEQFF. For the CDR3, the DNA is TGTGCCAGCAGCGGGCGTGGGGTCCGGGTAATGGATGAGCAGTTCTTC.

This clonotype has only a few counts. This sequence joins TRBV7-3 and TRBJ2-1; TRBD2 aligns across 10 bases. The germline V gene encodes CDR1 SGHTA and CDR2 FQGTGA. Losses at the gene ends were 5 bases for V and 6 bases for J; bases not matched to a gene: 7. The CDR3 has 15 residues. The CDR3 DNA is TGTGCCAGCAGCCCTAAGCGGGAGGGCCTCAATGAGCAGTTCTTC. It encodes CASSPKREGLNEQFF.

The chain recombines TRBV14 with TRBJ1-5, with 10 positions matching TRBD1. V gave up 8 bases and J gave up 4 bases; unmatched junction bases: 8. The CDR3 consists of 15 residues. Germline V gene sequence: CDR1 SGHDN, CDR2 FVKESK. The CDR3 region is CASSLDRGRNQPQHF. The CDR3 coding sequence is TGTGCCAGCTCACTCGACAGGGGGCGAAATCAGCCCCAGCATTTT.

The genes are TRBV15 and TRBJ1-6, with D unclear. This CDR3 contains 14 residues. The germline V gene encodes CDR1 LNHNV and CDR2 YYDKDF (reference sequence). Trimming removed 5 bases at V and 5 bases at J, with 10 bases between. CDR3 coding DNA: TGTGCCACCAGCTCGGGAGCACATAATTCACCCCTCCACTTT. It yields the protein CATSSGAHNSPLHF.

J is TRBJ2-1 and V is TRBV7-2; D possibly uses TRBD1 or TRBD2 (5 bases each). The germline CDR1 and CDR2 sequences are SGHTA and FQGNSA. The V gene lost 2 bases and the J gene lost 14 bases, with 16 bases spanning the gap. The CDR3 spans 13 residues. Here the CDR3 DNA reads TGTGCCAGCAGCTTACAGGGAGCCACGACTAAGTTCTTC. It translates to CASSLQGATTKFF.

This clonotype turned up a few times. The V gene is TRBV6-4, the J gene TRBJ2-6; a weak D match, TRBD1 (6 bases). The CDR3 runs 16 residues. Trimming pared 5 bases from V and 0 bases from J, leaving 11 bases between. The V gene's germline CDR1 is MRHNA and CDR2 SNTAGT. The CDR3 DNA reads TGTGCCAGCAGTCCAGACAGGAGCTCTGGGGCCAACGTCCTGACTTTC. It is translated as CASSPDRSSGANVLTF.

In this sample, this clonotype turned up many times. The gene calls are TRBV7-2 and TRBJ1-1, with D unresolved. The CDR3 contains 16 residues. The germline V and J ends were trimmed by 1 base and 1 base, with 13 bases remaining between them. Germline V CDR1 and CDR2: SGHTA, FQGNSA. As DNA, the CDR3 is TGTGCCAGCAGCTTAGAAGGTGCGCGGTCGAACACTGAAGCTTTCTTT. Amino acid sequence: CASSLEGARSNTEAFF.